This T cell receptor (beta chain) originates from a study of breast tumors, draining lymph nodes, adjacent tissues. General study findings and limits: Tumor TCR diversity was below lymph nodes but above nontumor tissue. Luminal-like breast cancer showed significantly higher tumor–nontumor repertoire similarity than basal-like.

Germline CDR1 is SEHNR and CDR2 is FQNEAQ (reference sequence). CDR3 length: 18 residues. V gave up 4 bases and J gave up 2 bases; unmatched junction bases: 8. A word on this clonotype: The antigen is undetermined.

Each CDR3 protein gets one entry after TCRdb re-called the multiplex PCR reads with MiXCR. The table has 60,000 to 65,000 distinct CDR3 sequences, approximately 57% seen once. Sequencing input: breast tumor tissue. This receptor was taken from a female donor with breast cancer. Some clones in this sample may be carry-over from other donors' samples. The chain couples TRBV7-9 to TRBJ2-3; TRBD2 matches at 14 bases. The CDR3 coding sequence is TGTGCCAGCAGCTCGGGACTAGCGGGAGTGGACCCCACAGATACGCAGTATTTT. This translates into CASSSGLAGVDPTDTQYF.